This T cell receptor beta chain emerged from a study of shared clonotypes between healthy human individuals. Germline values: CDR1 MNHNS, CDR2 SASEGT. This CDR3 spans 15 amino acids. V was clipped by 5 bases and J by 6 bases, with 16 bases between them. Libraries were prepared by immunoSEQ multiplex PCR; TCRdb keeps only in-frame clonotypes and omits some of them. The table has about 1.4 million clones, around 95% seen once. V usage is TRBV6-1 and J usage is TRBJ1-4; D unclear. This sequence originates from a man between 25 and 39 years old in good health. Sequenced: naive CD4+ T cells sorted from blood. The subset: CD45RA+ positively selected. The CDR3 spells CASSPYSHADEKLFF. The CDR3 DNA sequence: TGTGCCAGCAGTCCGTACTCCCATGCGGATGAAAAACTGTTTTTT.